The clone carrying this T cell receptor (beta chain) was recorded at least ten times. Antigen unknown. The data originate from a study of T cell clonality in common variable immunodeficiency. Study findings and constraints: In common variable immunodeficiency, TCR beta chains reportedly carried fewer deletions and N-nucleotide insertions. Compared with controls, CVID subjects had fewer shared TCRbeta clones. CVID patient heterogeneity limited repertoire-clinical complication correlations.

Patients and controls were mostly of Caucasian heritage. This table comes from immunoSEQ multiplex PCR, and its TCRdb copy is limited to in-frame clones, with some not included. The table records 50,000 to 60,000 clones without singletons, the ten largest covering about 5.5%. This sequence originates from a person aged 18 to 70 in good health. The sample taken for sequencing was peripheral blood mononuclear cells.

The CDR3 sequence is CASSLGGLADVAGELFF. The DNA read from the CDR3 is TGCGCCAGCAGCTTGGGAGGACTAGCGGACGTAGCCGGGGAG. The chain combines TRBV5-1 with TRBJ2-2, with 10 bases that match TRBD2. From the germline J gene comes the end of the CDR3, since the read stops 3 residues before it. The CDR3 consists of 17 residues. The germline CDR1 and CDR2 sequences are SGHRS and YFSETQ. Trimming took 0 bases from V and 6 from J; bases not matched to a gene: 8.